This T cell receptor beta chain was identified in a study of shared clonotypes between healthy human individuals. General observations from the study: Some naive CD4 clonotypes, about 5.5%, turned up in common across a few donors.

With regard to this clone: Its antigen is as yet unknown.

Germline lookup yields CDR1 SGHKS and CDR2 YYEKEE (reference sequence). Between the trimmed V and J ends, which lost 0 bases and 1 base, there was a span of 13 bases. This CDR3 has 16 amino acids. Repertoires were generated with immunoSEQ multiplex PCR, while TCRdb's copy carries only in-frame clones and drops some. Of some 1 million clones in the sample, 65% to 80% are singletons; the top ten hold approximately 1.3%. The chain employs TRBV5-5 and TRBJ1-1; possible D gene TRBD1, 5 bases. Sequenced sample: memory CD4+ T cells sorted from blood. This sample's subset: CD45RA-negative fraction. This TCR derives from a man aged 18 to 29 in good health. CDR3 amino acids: CASSLVAGRGNTEAFF. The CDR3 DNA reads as TGTGCCAGCAGCTTGGTGGCGGGGAGGGGGAACACTGAAGCTTTCTTT.